Below, one T cell receptor beta chain is given with its context. Authors' processing steps: Nucleated cell number was recorded as an estimate derived from reference gene primer amplification. TCRdb keeps only in-frame clones here, not all; method: immunoSEQ multiplex PCR. V and J calls and clone size are given by that table; D and trimming were obtained from the DNA. The table has approximately 210,000 clones, around 88% seen once. This specimen belongs to a study of blood T cell repertoires in COVID-19. After removal of 2 bases from V and 0 bases from J, the junction contained 9 bases not matched to a gene. This CDR3 comprises 17 residues. Germline values: CDR1 LNHNV, CDR2 YYDKDF (reference sequence). Allocation to cohorts depended on clinical history reported by the participants.

This clonotype was sampled from a woman in her forties or fifties with acute COVID-19. The chain links TRBV15 to TRBJ1-2, with 7 bases matching TRBD1. Input material: PBMCs or T cells enriched from blood (not recorded which). CDR3 residues: CATSRWGPGTANYGYTF. The CDR3 bases are TGTGCCACCAGCAGATGGGGCCCTGGGACAGCTAACTATGGCTACACCTTC.